These T cell receptor beta chains were read from a single sample in a study of blood T cells in healthy people across ages. TCRdb re-derived calls from the 5' RACE reads in MiXCR, one entry per CDR3 protein. The sample gives about 1.4 million distinct CDR3 sequences, 59% of which show up once; 6.7% is in the top ten. Sequencing input: blood. These receptors were taken from a man aged 18 to 30 in good health. The conserved cysteine and the conserved F or W are not part of the CDR3 here. Each record gives: V gene, CDR3 protein.

TRBV7-2 AGSRTGAGAYNEQF
TRBV7-9 ASSPRGTGVENEQY
TRBV18 ASSPGIGGPTVNYGYT
TRBV29-1 SVGGGEPPSYIQY
TRBV20-1 SALGLAGGPRGYNEQF
TRBV4-2 ASSPPLGGRPNEQF
TRBV6-2/TRBV6-3 ASKEGATPWDTQY
TRBV7-2 ASSLGPGANEQF
TRBV20-1 SARDLPGSVYDYT
TRBV20-1 SARPWENSGANVLT
TRBV3-1 ASSFGGAGQPQH
TRBV29-1 SVELGQGWGEQY
TRBV9 ASSVGGVSPADTGELF
TRBV20-1 SGQGAPSYEQY
TRBV29-1 SVETPTEGYEQY
TRBV12-3/TRBV12-4 ASSLGSGVSIYEQY
TRBV20-1 SARGQLFSYGYT
TRBV10-3 AIKEWTLRTNTEAF
TRBV29-1 SVEETESYEQY
TRBV21-1 ASSKDRVYEQY
TRBV10-3 AISDRSSGRHEQY
TRBV5-1 ASQLAAEQF
TRBV4-2 ASSQDLSGYPPLH
TRBV5-1 ASSLGSATVGSPLH
TRBV4-1 ASSQERASSDTQY
TRBV11-3 ASSHRDSHEQY
TRBV29-1 SVDQGSSSTEAF
TRBV7-6 ASSLGRATSHQPQH
TRBV20-1 SASKRGGYGYT
TRBV3-1 ASSSQAGGIQETQY
TRBV20-1 SARGYLVGNTGELF
TRBV12-3/TRBV12-4 ASSSAAEGYGYT
TRBV29-1 SVEGGPARSYT
TRBV30 AWGSSGTSGSYEQY
TRBV7-9 ASSLALLAVTGELF
TRBV4-3 ASSQGAGMDSPLH
TRBV4-3 ASSQMDSEAF